These 20 T cell receptor beta chains share one sample of origin, sequenced in a study of PD-L1 blockade in urothelial cancer. TCRdb's copy holds only in-frame clones and misses some; the assay was immunoSEQ multiplex PCR. The sample carries around 80,000 clones, approximately 90% recorded once. Documented time point: peripheral blood 6 weeks after treatment start. This specimen consisted of PBMCs, obtained around atezolizumab (anti-PD-L1) treatment. These TCRs come from a woman older than 75 with urothelial cancer.

This clone has only one observation. CDR3 nucleotide sequence: TGTGCCAGCAGTTACGGGACAGGGGGTGAGCAGTACTTC. It specifies CASSYGTGGEQYF. The chain combines TRBV2 with TRBJ2-7; 11 nucleotides match TRBD1. The CDR3 runs to 13 residues. Germline V gene lookup returns CDR1 SNHLY and CDR2 FYNNEI. V lost 5 bases and J lost 7; bases outside the gene matches: 4.

This CDR3 reads CASSLQGRGQFF. The CDR3 DNA is TGTGCCAGCAGCTTACAAGGAAGGGGGCAGTTCTTC. The rearrangement joins TRBV7-6 to TRBJ2-1; D perhaps matches TRBD1 (5 bases). Trimming shortened V by 2 bases and J by 12 bases, and 11 bases separated the two germline ends. The V gene's germline CDR1 is SGHVS and CDR2 FNYEAQ. The length of the CDR3 is 12 residues. Full variable domain (outside the CDR3, taken from reference TRBV7-6 and TRBJ2-1): GAGVSQSPRYKVTKRGQDVALRCDPISGHVSLYWYRQALGQGPEFLTYFNYEAQQDKSGLPNDRFSAERPEGSISTLTIQRTEQRDSAMYRCASSLQGRGQFFGPGTRLTVL.

The chain carries TRBV7-6 and TRBJ2-7; D is undetermined. Trimming pared 5 bases from V and 5 bases from J, leaving 19 bases between. Germline CDR1 reads SGHVS; CDR2 reads FNYEAQ. This CDR3 contains 15 residues. For the CDR3, the DNA is TGTGCCAGCAGCCCCCTGGGTAGTAGGAGCAACGAGCAGTACTTC. Its protein product is CASSPLGSRSNEQYF.

The CDR3 DNA reads as TGTGCCAGCAGTTTATCCACAGGGGGGCCTCAGCCCCAGCATTTT. It encodes CASSLSTGGPQPQHF. The rearrangement joins TRBV27 to TRBJ1-5; 8 bases are a match to TRBD1. Germline CDR1 and CDR2: MNHEY and SMNVEV (reference sequence). The CDR3 sequence is 15 residues long. The trim removed 0 bases at V and 6 bases at J, leaving 4 bases unmatched.

The chain employs TRBV9 and TRBJ2-2; 12 nucleotides agree with TRBD2. The length of the CDR3 is 21 residues. Germline V CDR1 and CDR2: SGDLS, YYNGEE. J was trimmed by 1 base and V by 2 bases; bases with no gene match: 15. The CDR3 protein is CASSVFSGRASGRGNTGELFF. CDR3 DNA: TGTGCCAGCAGCGTCTTCAGCGGCAGGGCTAGCGGGAGGGGGAACACCGGGGAGCTGTTTTTT. Filled out from reference TRBV9 and TRBJ2-2, the complete variable domain reads DSGVTQTPKHLITATGQRVTLRCSPRSGDLSVYWYQQSLDQGLQFLIQYYNGEERAKGNILERFSAQQFPDLHSELNLSSLELGDSALYFCASSVFSGRASGRGNTGELFFGEGSRLTVL.

This chain connects TRBV11-1 to TRBJ2-7; TRBD2 matches at 9 bases. This CDR3 has 14 residues. Germline CDR1 reads SGHAT; CDR2 reads FQDESV (reference sequence). V was pared by 6 bases and J by 3 bases, with 6 bases of the junction left unmatched. CDR3 DNA: TGTGCCAGCAGTTCTGGGACTAGCAGCTACGAGCAGTACTTC. This encodes CASSSGTSSYEQYF.

The chain couples TRBV10-1 to TRBJ2-1, with D possibly matching TRBD2 (6 bases). CDR1 WNHNN and CDR2 SYGVQD come from the germline V gene (reference sequence). V gave up 3 bases and J gave up 4 bases, with 13 bases separating them. The CDR3 runs 15 residues. The CDR3 sequence is CASSDSGLLYNEQFF. In DNA form, the CDR3 reads TGCGCCAGCAGTGACTCGGGACTCCTATACAATGAGCAGTTCTTC.

The rearrangement uses TRBV6-5 and TRBJ2-7; tentatively, D is TRBD1 (5 bases). V was trimmed by 7 bases and J by 2 bases, leaving 12 bases between them. This CDR3 spans 13 amino acids. Germline lookup yields CDR1 MNHEY and CDR2 SVGAGI. CDR3 in amino acids: CASNAGLAYEQYF. The CDR3 DNA reads as TGTGCCAGCAATGCAGGGTTGGCCTACGAGCAGTACTTC.

The rearrangement joins TRBV27 to TRBJ1-1, with D maybe TRBD1 (6 bases). Trimming cost V 0 bases and J 6 bases, with 11 bases left between them. Germline-derived CDR1 and CDR2 are MNHEY and SMNVEV (reference sequence). This CDR3 is built from 14 residues. In DNA form, the CDR3 reads TGTGCCAGCAGTTTATCGGGGGGGGGCCCTGAAGCTTTCTTT. It translates to CASSLSGGGPEAFF.

This clone was recorded once. V is TRBV9 and J is TRBJ1-1; D unclear. Germline CDR1 SGDLS, CDR2 YYNGEE. Trimming cost V 0 bases and J 1 base, with 7 bases left between them. The CDR3 is 14 amino acids. CDR3 nucleotide sequence: TGTGCCAGCAGCGTAGGGCTCCCGAACACTGAAGCTTTCTTT. Its protein product is CASSVGLPNTEAFF. The whole variable domain, remainder taken from reference TRBV9 and TRBJ1-1, is DSGVTQTPKHLITATGQRVTLRCSPRSGDLSVYWYQQSLDQGLQFLIQYYNGEERAKGNILERFSAQQFPDLHSELNLSSLELGDSALYFCASSVGLPNTEAFFGQGTRLTVV.

This chain uses TRBV9 with TRBJ2-1, with TRBD2 identical over 12 bases. This CDR3 is 17 amino acids long. Germline V lookup: CDR1 SGDLS, CDR2 YYNGEE. With V trimmed by 0 bases and J by 8 bases, 9 bases remained unmatched. The CDR3: CASSVDPSGRANDEQFF. Here the CDR3 DNA reads TGTGCCAGCAGCGTAGATCCTAGCGGGAGGGCCAATGATGAGCAGTTCTTC.

The rearrangement links TRBV18 to TRBJ2-1; D might be TRBD2 (6 bases). This CDR3 has 16 residues. Germline V lookup: CDR1 KGHSH, CDR2 LQKENI. Deletions cut 2 bases from V and 9 bases from J, with 20 bases between. The DNA of the CDR3 is TGTGCCAGCTCACCATTCTTGGGGACTGGAGGAGTTGAGCAGTTCTTC. Translating gives CASSPFLGTGGVEQFF. The variable domain in full, completed from reference TRBV18 and TRBJ2-1, reads NAGVMQNPRHLVRRRGQEARLRCSPMKGHSHVYWYRQLPEEGLKFMVYLQKENIIDESGMPKERFSAEFPKEGPSILRIQQVVRGDSAAYFCASSPFLGTGGVEQFFGPGTRLTVL.

The gene calls are TRBV28 and TRBJ1-1; 10 nucleotides agree with TRBD1. V lost 5 bases and J lost 5; bases outside the gene matches: 5. Germline CDR1 and CDR2: MDHEN and SYDVKM. The CDR3 has 14 residues. DNA of the CDR3: TGTGCCAGCAGTCCTGACAGGGGGCGGACTGAAGCTTTCTTT. As protein: CASSPDRGRTEAFF.

This chain links TRBV6-4 with TRBJ1-1, with D hard to call. CDR3 length equals 15 residues. Germline V CDR1 and CDR2: MRHNA, SNTAGT. V lost 3 bases and J 1 base, leaving 12 bases between the germline ends. The CDR3 nucleotides read TGTGCCAGCAGTGAGAGGGTTGGTAAGAACACTGAAGCTTTCTTT. Its translation is CASSERVGKNTEAFF.

This clone was found a few times. The rearrangement uses TRBV6-4 and TRBJ2-1, with 10 bases fitting TRBD2. In germline, CDR1 is MRHNA, CDR2 SNTAGT. Trimming cost V 5 bases and J 9 bases; bases outside gene matches: 4. This CDR3 comprises 13 residues. The CDR3 reads CASSTRLAGEQFF. Here the CDR3 DNA reads TGTGCCAGCAGTACGAGACTAGCGGGTGAGCAGTTCTTC.

The chain employs TRBV7-9 and TRBJ1-2; 8 nucleotides match TRBD1. The CDR3 extends over 14 amino acids. Germline loops: CDR1 SEHNR, CDR2 FQNEAQ (reference sequence). Trimming cost V 5 bases and J 5 bases; bases outside gene matches: 7. CDR3 loop: CASSRGQGGYGYTF. CDR3 nucleotide sequence: TGTGCCAGCAGCCGAGGACAGGGAGGATATGGCTACACCTTC.

The J gene is TRBJ1-1, the V gene TRBV7-7; possibly TRBD1 for D (5 bases). V dropped 5 bases and J dropped 5 bases, with 12 bases sitting between them. The CDR3 contains 13 residues. In germline, CDR1 is SSHAT, CDR2 FNYEAQ (reference sequence). CDR3 residues: CASSRSPGTEAFF. CDR3 in DNA: TGTGCCAGCAGCCGAAGCCCAGGGACTGAAGCTTTCTTT.

The chain combines TRBV7-9 with TRBJ2-7, with TRBD2 as a possible D gene (6 bases). V was cut by 8 bases and J by 3 bases, with 20 bases left in between. The CDR3 is 15 amino acids. Germline values: CDR1 SEHNR, CDR2 FQNEAQ (reference sequence). DNA of the CDR3: TGTGCCAGCTCCAATCCGGGACTCAACATCTACGAGCAGTACTTC. Residues: CASSNPGLNIYEQYF.

V gene TRBV4-2 combines with J gene TRBJ2-6; 8 bases line up with TRBD1. The V gene's germline CDR1 is LGHNA and CDR2 YNFKEQ. After removal of 4 bases from V and 0 bases from J, the junction contained 11 bases not matched to a gene. The CDR3 is 19 amino acids. The CDR3 is CASSRETGEISSGANVLTF. In nucleotides, the CDR3 is TGTGCCAGCAGCCGAGAGACAGGGGAAATCAGCTCTGGGGCCAACGTCCTGACTTTC.

This chain connects TRBV5-1 to TRBJ2-7; TRBD1 aligns across 9 bases. The germline V gene encodes CDR1 SGHRS and CDR2 YFSETQ. The CDR3 extends over 14 amino acids. V lost 4 bases to trimming and J lost 2 bases; unmatched junction nucleotides: 4. DNA for the CDR3: TGCGCCAGCAGCCAAAGGACAGGGGCCTACGAGCAGTACTTC. This gives the protein CASSQRTGAYEQYF.